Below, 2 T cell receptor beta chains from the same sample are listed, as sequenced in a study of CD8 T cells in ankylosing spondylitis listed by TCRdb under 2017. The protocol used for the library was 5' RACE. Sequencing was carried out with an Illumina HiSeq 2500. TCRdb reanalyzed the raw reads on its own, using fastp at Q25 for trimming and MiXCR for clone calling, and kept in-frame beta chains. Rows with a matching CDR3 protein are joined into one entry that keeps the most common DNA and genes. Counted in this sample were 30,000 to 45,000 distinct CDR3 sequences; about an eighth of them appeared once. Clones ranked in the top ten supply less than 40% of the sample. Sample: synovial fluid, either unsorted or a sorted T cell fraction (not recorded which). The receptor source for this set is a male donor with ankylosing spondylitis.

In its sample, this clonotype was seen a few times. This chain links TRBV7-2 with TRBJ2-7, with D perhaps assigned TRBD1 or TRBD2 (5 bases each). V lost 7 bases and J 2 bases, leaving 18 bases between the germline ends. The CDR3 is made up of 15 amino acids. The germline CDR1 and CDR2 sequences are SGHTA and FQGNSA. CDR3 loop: CASTAPGAATYEQYF. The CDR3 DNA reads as TGTGCCAGCACCGCCCCCGGGGCAGCTACCTACGAGCAGTACTTC.

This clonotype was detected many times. The CDR3: CATRGRVREDTQYF. The DNA for the CDR3 is TGTGCCACCAGGGGGAGGGTCCGGGAAGATACGCAGTATTTT. The V call is TRBV24-1, the J call TRBJ2-3; 7 bases fit TRBD2. The CDR3 is 14 residues long. Germline-derived CDR1 and CDR2 are KGHDR and SFDVKD. V lost 7 bases to trimming and J lost 5 bases; unmatched junction nucleotides: 8.